One T cell receptor beta chain is described in this entry. Clones were read by immunoSEQ multiplex PCR, and TCRdb kept only the in-frame ones, dropping some. The data hold about 210,000 clones, with approximately 86% observed a single time. This sample stems from a study of blood T cell repertoires in COVID-19. The sequenced sample was PBMCs or T cells enriched from blood (not recorded which). The source of this sequence is a woman aged 40 to 50 with acute COVID-19.

CDR3 DNA: TGTGCCAGCAGCGTTCGGGACGAGCAGTACTTC. Its protein product is CASSVRDEQYF. The chain recombines TRBV9 with TRBJ2-7, with unresolved D. Germline CDR1 is SGDLS and CDR2 is YYNGEE. The CDR3 has 11 residues. Trimming took off 2 bases at V and 5 bases at J, with 5 bases between the two ends.